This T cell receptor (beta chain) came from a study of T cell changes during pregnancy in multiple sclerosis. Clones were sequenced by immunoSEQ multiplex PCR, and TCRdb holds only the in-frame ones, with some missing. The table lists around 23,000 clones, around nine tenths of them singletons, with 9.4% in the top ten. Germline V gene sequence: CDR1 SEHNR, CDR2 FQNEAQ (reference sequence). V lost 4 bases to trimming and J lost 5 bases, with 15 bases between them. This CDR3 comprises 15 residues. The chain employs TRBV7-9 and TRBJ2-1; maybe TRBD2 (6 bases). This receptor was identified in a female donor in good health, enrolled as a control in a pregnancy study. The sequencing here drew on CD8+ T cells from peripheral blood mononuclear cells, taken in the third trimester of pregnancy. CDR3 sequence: CASSSSGTPNNEQFF. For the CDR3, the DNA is TGTGCCAGCAGCTCCTCCGGGACTCCAAACAATGAGCAGTTCTTC.